A single T cell receptor (beta chain) is shown here with its context. These data are taken from a study of blood T cell repertoires in COVID-19. Study overall: T cells, B-cell-depleted T cells, or PBMCs supplied cDNA or gDNA.

The CDR3 runs to 15 residues. V lost 7 bases and J 6 bases, leaving 22 bases between the germline ends. Germline V gene lookup returns CDR1 LNHDA and CDR2 SQIVND (reference sequence). Repertoires were generated with immunoSEQ multiplex PCR, while TCRdb's copy carries only in-frame clones and drops some. This sample has tens of thousands of clones, with about four fifths found just once. The chain joins TRBV19 to TRBJ2-7; D is possibly TRBD1 (6 bases). This clonotype originated in a woman in her sixties or seventies with acute or convalescent COVID-19. The specimen sequenced was peripheral blood. The CDR3 reads CASTPGQFVWGEQYF. The CDR3 DNA reads as TGTGCCAGTACCCCCGGACAGTTTGTTTGGGGCGAGCAGTACTTC.